Presented here are 7 T cell receptor beta chains from one specimen sequenced in a study of cytomegalovirus exposure and HLA in healthy donors. Amplification used 60 Vbeta primers and 13 Jbeta primers. Repertoires were generated with immunoSEQ multiplex PCR, while TCRdb's copy carries only in-frame clones and drops some. The table includes around 200,000 clones, more than 60% detected once. The sequenced sample was PBMCs. The receptors derive from a girl aged 2-10 years in good health and CMV-seronegative.

The rearrangement uses TRBV2 and TRBJ2-7; D is ambiguous. Germline CDR1 SNHLY, CDR2 FYNNEI. Trimming took 3 bases from V and 2 from J, leaving 5 bases between them. This CDR3 has 12 amino acids. In nucleotides, the CDR3 is TGTGCCAGCAGTGACTTAACCTACGAGCAGTACTTC. Its translation: CASSDLTYEQYF.

V is TRBV4-2 and J is TRBJ1-2; D not resolved. Trimming stripped 4 bases from V and 4 bases from J, with 16 bases between. This CDR3 has 15 amino acids. Germline CDR1 is LGHNA and CDR2 is YNFKEQ. In DNA form, the CDR3 reads TGTGCCAGCAGCCCCTTACCAGGAATCGGCTATGGCTACACCTTC. Its translation: CASSPLPGIGYGYTF.

With regard to this clone: Other DNA sequences of this sample code for an identical CDR3. This sequence joins TRBV30 and TRBJ2-1; 11 bases align to TRBD2. CDR1 GTSNPN and CDR2 SVGIG come from the germline V gene (reference sequence). The CDR3 totals 17 residues. After removal of 5 bases from V and 1 base from J, the junction contained 10 bases not matched to a gene. CDR3 bases: TGTGCCTGGCGGCTAGCGGGAGGCAGTTGGTCCTACAATGAGCAGTTCTTC. It codes for CAWRLAGGSWSYNEQFF.

The chain recombines TRBV7-6 with TRBJ1-4, with 10 bases lining up with TRBD1. Germline values: CDR1 SGHVS, CDR2 FNYEAQ. V gave up 5 bases and J gave up 4 bases; unmatched junction bases: 16. The length of the CDR3 is 19 residues. The CDR3 DNA follows: TGTGCCAGCAGCACGACAGGGGGCGACCCCCTTACCATTAATGAAAAACTGTTTTTT. Encoded protein: CASSTTGGDPLTINEKLFF.

As for this clone: At one boundary the junction diverges from the germline segment, which might be a read error. The chain combines TRBV7-9 with TRBJ1-2; 8 nucleotides agree with TRBD1. Germline V gene data show CDR1 as SEHNR and CDR2 as FQNEAQ (reference sequence). CDR3 length: 15 residues. The CDR3 DNA is TGTTCCAGCAGCTTCCCGTCAGGGGGCGGTGAGGGCTACACCTTC. Translation gives CSSSFPSGGGEGYTF.

As concerns this clone: Within the sample, other DNA sequences also encode this same CDR3. The rearrangement joins TRBV5-4 to TRBJ1-1; 7 bases are shared with TRBD1. The ends lost 4 bases at V and 5 bases at J; junction bases unmatched: 5. CDR3 length equals 13 residues. In germline, CDR1 is SGHNT, CDR2 YYREEE (reference sequence). CDR3 sequence (DNA): TGTGCCAGCAGCGGAAGGGGGCCTACTGAAGCTTTCTTT. Translated: CASSGRGPTEAFF.

The chain combines TRBV9 with TRBJ1-6; D is unresolved. The CDR3 extends over 14 amino acids. Trimming took off 4 bases at V and 7 bases at J, with 12 bases between the two ends. Germline CDR1 is SGDLS and CDR2 is YYNGEE. The DNA for the CDR3 is TGTGCCAGCAGCTTGCGGGCAACGAATTCACCCCTCCACTTT. Its translation is CASSLRATNSPLHF.